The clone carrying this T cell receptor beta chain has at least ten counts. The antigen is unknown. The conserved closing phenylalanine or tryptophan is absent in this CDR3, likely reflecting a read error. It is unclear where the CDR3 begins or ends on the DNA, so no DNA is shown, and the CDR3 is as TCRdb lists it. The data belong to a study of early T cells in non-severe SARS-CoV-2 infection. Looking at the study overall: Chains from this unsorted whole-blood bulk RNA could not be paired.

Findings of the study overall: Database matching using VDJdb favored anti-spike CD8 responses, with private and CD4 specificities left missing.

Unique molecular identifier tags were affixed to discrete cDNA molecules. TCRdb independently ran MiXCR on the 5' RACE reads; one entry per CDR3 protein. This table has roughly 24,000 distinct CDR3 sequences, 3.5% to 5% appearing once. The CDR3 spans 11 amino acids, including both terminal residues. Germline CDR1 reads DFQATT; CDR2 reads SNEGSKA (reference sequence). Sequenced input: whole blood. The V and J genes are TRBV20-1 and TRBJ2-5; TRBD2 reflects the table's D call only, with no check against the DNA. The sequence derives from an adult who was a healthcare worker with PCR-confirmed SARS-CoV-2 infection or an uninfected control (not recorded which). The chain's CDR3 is CSASAGLRFLL.